Shown below are 21 T cell receptor beta chains from a single sample sequenced in a study of T cell responses to AZD1222 COVID-19 vaccine. Clones were read by immunoSEQ multiplex PCR, and TCRdb kept only the in-frame ones, dropping some. The data contain 190,000 or so clones, roughly 92% of them singletons. The sample consisted of peripheral blood, taken 28 days after the second AZD1222 dose. Receptors were obtained from an adult who received the AZD1222 COVID-19 vaccine.

The CDR3 here is CASLTRGNPSYGYTF. The CDR3 nucleotides read TGTGCCAGCTTGACGAGAGGCAACCCTTCCTATGGCTACACCTTC. V usage is TRBV28 and J usage is TRBJ1-2; D is uncertain. Germline values: CDR1 MDHEN, CDR2 SYDVKM. V lost 8 bases and J lost 4, with 20 bases in between. The CDR3 runs to 15 residues.

This sequence joins TRBV4-1 and TRBJ2-7, with TRBD2 identical over 8 bases. The germline V gene encodes CDR1 MGHRA and CDR2 YSYEKL. The CDR3 extends over 17 amino acids. Losses at the gene ends were 0 bases for V and 0 bases for J; bases not matched to a gene: 7. The CDR3, as DNA: TGCGCCAGCAGCCAAGATTCGAGAGCGGGGGCCTCCTACGAGCAGTACTTC. Amino acids: CASSQDSRAGASYEQYF.

The chain employs TRBV19 and TRBJ1-1; the match to TRBD1 covers 10 bases. The germline V gene has CDR1 LNHDA and CDR2 SQIVND (reference sequence). The CDR3 has 13 amino acids. V was clipped by 8 bases and J by 3 bases; unmatched bases: 3. In DNA, the CDR3 is TGTGCCAGTGAGGGACAGGGGTACACTGAAGCTTTCTTT. This sequence encodes CASEGQGYTEAFF.

The J gene is TRBJ1-3, the V gene TRBV2; the match to TRBD1 covers 7 bases. Germline trimming cut 7 bases from V and 0 bases from J; bases unmatched to any gene: 9. Per germline, CDR1 SNHLY and CDR2 FYNNEI. The CDR3 length is 16 residues. Here the CDR3 reads CASNDRTGLSGNTIYF. CDR3 coding DNA: TGTGCCAGCAACGATAGGACAGGACTCTCTGGAAACACCATATATTTT.

This clone was seen a handful of times. The chain employs TRBV6-5 and TRBJ2-1; no clear D gene. Germline V lookup: CDR1 MNHEY, CDR2 SVGAGI. V lost 2 bases and J 6 bases, leaving 2 bases between the germline ends. There are 11 residues in the CDR3. The CDR3: CASSYLNEQFF. CDR3 DNA sequence: TGTGCCAGCAGTTACCTCAATGAGCAGTTCTTC.

Regarding this clone: Other nucleotide sequences in the sample specify the same CDR3. The rearrangement links TRBV18 to TRBJ1-6; TRBD1 agrees at 8 bases. The CDR3 has 14 amino acids. V was clipped by 3 bases and J by 10 bases; unmatched bases: 5. Per the germline V gene, CDR1 is KGHSH and CDR2 is LQKENI. The CDR3 loop reads CASSPGTGGSPLHF. The CDR3 DNA is TGTGCCAGCTCACCGGGGACAGGCGGGTCACCCCTCCACTTT.

The chain is built from TRBV19 and TRBJ1-4, with D hard to call. Trimming stripped 6 bases from V and 6 bases from J, with 20 bases between. This CDR3 is built from 16 residues. Per the germline V gene, CDR1 is LNHDA and CDR2 is SQIVND (reference sequence). The CDR3 nucleotides are TGTGCCAGTAGCCCCGCGGACGGGCGGGTTGATGAAAAACTGTTTTTT. Residues: CASSPADGRVDEKLFF.

The chain joins TRBV3-1 (or the pseudogene TRBV3-2) to TRBJ1-4; TRBD1 agrees at 9 bases. V lost 3 bases and J lost 2; bases outside the gene matches: 1. The germline CDR1 and CDR2 sequences are LGHDT and YNNKEL (reference sequence). The CDR3 runs 15 residues. This CDR3 reads CASSHGQGTNEKLFF. The CDR3 DNA follows: TGTGCCAGCAGCCATGGACAGGGGACTAATGAAAAACTGTTTTTT.

The J gene is TRBJ2-2, the V gene TRBV5-4; D call uncertain. Germline CDR1 reads SGHNT; CDR2 reads YYREEE (reference sequence). V lost 4 bases and J lost 2, with 18 bases in between. This CDR3 region has 17 residues. CDR3: CASSVGISVLNTGELFF. CDR3 sequence (DNA): TGTGCCAGCAGCGTTGGGATATCAGTTCTTAACACCGGGGAGCTGTTTTTT.

This clone was observed once. The V gene is TRBV14, the J gene TRBJ1-2; TRBD1 matches at 8 bases. This CDR3 spans 17 amino acids. The V gene end was trimmed by 4 bases and the J gene end by 8 bases; junction bases not matched to a gene: 18. Germline lookup yields CDR1 SGHDN and CDR2 FVKESK. The chain's CDR3 is CASSPTQGQAGVGGYTF. Here the CDR3 DNA reads TGTGCCAGCAGCCCAACCCAGGGACAGGCCGGGGTAGGCGGCTACACCTTC.

This clone was counted a single time. An end of the junction does not agree with germline; a read error may underlie this. The chain joins TRBV7-2 to TRBJ1-3; 7 bases fit TRBD1. This CDR3 contains 14 residues. Germline CDR1 reads SGHTA; CDR2 reads FQGNSA. The CDR3 reads CASSQTRTGVNPFF. The CDR3 DNA follows: TGTGCCAGCAGCCAAACAAGGACAGGAGTGAACCCTTTTTTT.

The chain combines TRBV7-9 with TRBJ2-2, with 7 bases that match TRBD1. Germline values: CDR1 SEHNR, CDR2 FQNEAQ (reference sequence). The CDR3 consists of 15 residues. The J segment lost 0 bases and the V segment lost 5 bases, leaving 3 bases of the junction unmatched. The CDR3 reads CASSHQGANTGELFF. Here the CDR3 DNA reads TGTGCCAGCAGCCACCAGGGGGCGAACACCGGGGAGCTGTTTTTT.

The genes are TRBV6-5 and TRBJ1-3; D is unclear. This CDR3 comprises 14 residues. CDR1 MNHEY and CDR2 SVGAGI come from the germline V gene. Trimming stripped 2 bases from V and 4 bases from J, with 9 bases between. CDR3 DNA sequence: TGTGCCAGCAGTTACATGGACGGAGGAAACACCATATATTTT. Translation gives CASSYMDGGNTIYF.

In DNA, the CDR3 is TGCGCCAGCAGCTGGTTAGGGGGGCACGAGCAGTACTTC. This sequence encodes CASSWLGGHEQYF. The genes are TRBV5-1 and TRBJ2-7; D assignment may be TRBD1 or TRBD2 (6 bases each). Germline assignment: CDR1 SGHRS and CDR2 YFSETQ. There are 13 residues in the CDR3. Between the trimmed V and J ends, which lost 3 bases and 5 bases, there was a span of 12 bases.

The rearrangement links TRBV5-1 to TRBJ1-6, with 8 nucleotides matching TRBD1. The V gene end was trimmed by 3 bases and the J gene end by 9 bases; junction bases not matched to a gene: 8. The germline gives CDR1 SGHRS, CDR2 YFSETQ. The length of the CDR3 is 15 residues. The CDR3 nucleotides read TGCGCCAGCAGCTACGGACAGGGCGTGGGTTCACCCCTCCACTTT. Translated: CASSYGQGVGSPLHF.

This clone has a single count. This sequence joins TRBV6-1 and TRBJ2-6; D gene ambiguous. Trimming took off 1 base at V and 0 bases at J, with 7 bases between the two ends. Germline CDR1 MNHNS, CDR2 SASEGT. This CDR3 comprises 16 residues. This CDR3 reads CASSEVVFSGANVLTF. DNA of the CDR3: TGTGCCAGCAGTGAAGTGGTGTTCTCTGGGGCCAACGTCCTGACTTTC.

The J gene is TRBJ2-6, the V gene TRBV9; D may be TRBD1 (8 bases). This CDR3 spans 19 amino acids. From germline, CDR1 is SGDLS and CDR2 YYNGEE. Trimming removed 1 base from V and 2 bases from J, with 19 bases in between. The CDR3 spells CASSVHRTGRVTGANVLTF. In DNA, the CDR3 is TGTGCCAGCAGCGTACACAGGACAGGGAGGGTAACTGGGGCCAACGTCCTGACTTTC.

This sequence joins TRBV6-2 or TRBV6-3 and TRBJ1-2; 10 nucleotides agree with TRBD1. V dropped 5 bases and J dropped 7; count of bases not matched to a gene: 4. Germline CDR1 MNHEY, CDR2 SVGEGT. The CDR3 has 13 residues. The CDR3 nucleotides are TGTGCCAGCAGTGACGGACAGGGGGGTGGCTACACCTTC. Translating gives CASSDGQGGGYTF.

J is TRBJ1-4 and V is TRBV12-3 or TRBV12-4; 8 bases map to TRBD1. V lost 6 bases to trimming and J lost 7 bases; unmatched junction nucleotides: 4. The CDR3 is made up of 13 amino acids. CDR3 residues: CASRPTGVEKLFF. CDR3 bases: TGTGCCAGCAGACCGACAGGGGTTGAAAAACTGTTTTTT.

The V gene is TRBV13, the J gene TRBJ2-7; TRBD1 matches 9 bases. The V gene end was trimmed by 4 bases and the J gene end by 5 bases; junction bases not matched to a gene: 9. The CDR3 spans 15 residues. Germline loops: CDR1 PRHDT, CDR2 FYEKMQ (reference sequence). Here the CDR3 DNA reads TGTGCCAGCAGCTCCCCGTCGGACAGGGGTCACGAGCAGTACTTC. Protein: CASSSPSDRGHEQYF. The variable domain in full, with the rest retrieved from reference TRBV13 and TRBJ2-7, is AAGVIQSPRHLIKEKRETATLKCYPIPRHDTVYWYQQGPGQDPQFLISFYEKMQSDKGSIPDRFSAQQFSDYHSELNMSSLELGDSALYFCASSSPSDRGHEQYFGPGTRLTVT.

The rearrangement uses TRBV6-5 and TRBJ2-3; possibly TRBD1 for D (6 bases). Germline CDR1 MNHEY, CDR2 SVGAGI. The CDR3 extends over 14 amino acids. V was clipped by 7 bases and J by 2 bases, with 13 bases between them. CDR3 bases: TGTGCCAGCAATCGCGACAGGCTCACAGATACGCAGTATTTT. Its translation: CASNRDRLTDTQYF.